These T cell receptor beta chains were read from a single sample in a study of CXCR3-negative and CXCR3-positive naive CD8 T cells. TCRdb reanalyzed the 5' RACE reads and collapses them to one entry per CDR3 protein, without DNA. The listing records about 150,000 distinct CDR3 sequences. Sequencing was carried out using naive CXCR3+ CD8+ T cells from blood. The source is a human donor in good health. Some clones in this sample may be carry-over from other donors' samples. Each CDR3 is given with its conserved first and last residue.

TRBJ2-7 | TRBV5-1 | CASSILPGQGYEQYF
TRBJ1-1 | TRBV6-5 | CASSYPVDSGSTEAFF
TRBJ2-1 | TRBV20-1 | CSARPDRASGRATYNEQFF
TRBJ2-7 | TRBV7-4 | CASSSYLAGCFWEQYF
TRBJ1-5 | TRBV3-1 | CASSHRQGFNQPQHF
TRBJ2-7 | TRBV19 | CASSMGGVAGYEQYF
TRBJ2-3 | TRBV29-1 | CSVEGTSGEVSTDTQYF
TRBJ1-2 | TRBV28 | CASISRNGYGYTF
TRBJ2-7 | TRBV7-2 | CASSTGTGIDEQYF
TRBJ1-1 | TRBV7-9 | CASSFGEVSKNTEAFF
TRBJ2-2 | TRBV6-6 | CASSYTNTRELFF
TRBJ1-6 | TRBV5-1 | CASSLGMEVNYNSPLHF
TRBJ1-1 | TRBV4-3 | CASSQEAGNEAFF
TRBJ2-1 | TRBV15 | CATSRGASGRGEQFF
TRBJ2-5 | TRBV5-1 | CASSLTNQYQETQYF
TRBJ2-1 | TRBV5-1 | CASSSYQGASSYNEQFF
TRBJ2-2 | TRBV29-1 | CSVVAGRTGELFF
TRBJ2-7 | TRBV6-2/TRBV6-3 | CASSRGQDYEQYF
TRBJ2-1 | TRBV28 | CASRIGASGYNEQFF
TRBJ1-1 | TRBV28 | CASSSQGAPTEAFF
TRBJ1-1 | TRBV29-1 | CSVKDSVTEAFF
TRBJ1-6 | TRBV9 | CASSVGGPAAVSPLHF
TRBJ2-3 | TRBV10-2 | CASSESVGHSTDTQYF
TRBJ1-1 | TRBV12-3/TRBV12-4 | CASRTGGLTEAFF
TRBJ2-5 | TRBV11-2 | CASSPRDLGWETQYF
TRBJ2-3 | TRBV10-1 | CASSESLWSGTSTDTQYF
TRBJ2-7 | TRBV28 | CASSFQHGDYEQYF
TRBJ2-1 | TRBV12-3/TRBV12-4 | CASTWGGGVEQFF
TRBJ1-2 | TRBV29-1 | CSVSPGQSNYGYTF
TRBJ1-5 | TRBV7-9 | CASSGQGGNQPQHF
TRBJ2-1 | TRBV5-1 | CASSGYTVEVSYNEQFF
TRBJ2-1 | TRBV12-3/TRBV12-4 | CASSFLRPGSYNEQFF
TRBJ1-5 | TRBV28 | CASSSMGGRQPQHF
TRBJ1-5 | TRBV18 | CASSPPGGNQPQHF
TRBJ1-5 | TRBV28 | CASSLGFNQPQHF
TRBJ2-7 | TRBV5-6 | CASSLGPFAGAYEQYF
TRBJ2-7 | TRBV20-1 | CSARVPSRGHEQYF
TRBJ2-1 | TRBV10-3 | CAISSSGSSYNEQFF
TRBJ2-1 | TRBV29-1 | CSVEDPDRSSYNEQFF
TRBJ2-3 | TRBV29-1 | CSAVGAGVVTDTQYF
TRBJ2-1 | TRBV5-6 | CASSPDSDDNEQFF
TRBJ1-1 | TRBV29-1 | CSVVLGNTEAFF
TRBJ2-3 | TRBV6-2/TRBV6-3 | CASSQTSGLAGSDTQYF
TRBJ2-2 | TRBV12-3/TRBV12-4 | CASTRGVIISIRGGELFF
TRBJ2-4 | TRBV28 | CASSPTDREGDKNIQYF
TRBJ2-7 | TRBV29-1 | CSVSGGTSGEQYF
TRBJ2-3 | TRBV11-1 | CASSLGLAGGPRDTQYF
TRBJ1-2 | TRBV6-5 | CASSLRNRDIYGYTF
TRBJ1-1 | TRBV6-2/TRBV6-3 | CASSYFRDRGPYTEAFF
TRBJ2-2 | TRBV29-1 | CSVDQPNTGELFF
TRBJ2-2 | TRBV2 | CASSESSGLAGMLGGELFF
TRBJ1-5 | TRBV7-9 | CASSSGQGPNQPQHF
TRBJ2-7 | TRBV27 | CASSLTSAYEQYF
TRBJ1-1 | TRBV7-9 | CASSSRTGMNTEAFF